These 20 T cell receptor beta chains were sequenced from one sample in a study of CD8 T cells in ankylosing spondylitis. General study findings and limits: Eight or nine highly homologous variants formed a TCR beta motif that appeared characteristic of ankylosing spondylitis blood.

TCRdb re-derived calls from the 5' RACE reads in MiXCR, one entry per CDR3 protein. The table includes approximately 520,000 distinct CDR3 sequences, about 5.2% detected once. Their recognized antigens are unknown. The sample taken for sequencing was blood, either unsorted or a sorted T cell fraction (not recorded which). Receptors originate from a male donor with ankylosing spondylitis.

The table lists this clonotype with many counts. This chain joins TRBV15 and TRBJ2-2; a possible D gene is TRBD2 (6 bases). Germline loops: CDR1 LNHNV, CDR2 YYDKDF (reference sequence). The CDR3 consists of 16 residues. V shed 3 bases and J shed 3 bases, with 14 bases lying between them. The CDR3 coding sequence is TGTGCCACCAGCAGTGGGGGGACGTACCACACCGGGGAGCTGTTTTTT. Amino acids: CATSSGGTYHTGELFF.

This clonotype showed up many times. V and J are TRBV4-3 and TRBJ1-2; 8 positions agree with TRBD1. V was pared by 4 bases and J by 2 bases, with 3 bases of the junction left unmatched. The CDR3 runs to 14 residues. Germline assignment: CDR1 LGHNA and CDR2 YSLEER. The CDR3 loop reads CASSPGQDNYGYTF. As DNA, the CDR3 is TGCGCCAGCAGCCCGGGACAGGACAACTATGGCTACACCTTC.

This clonotype showed up many times. The chain recombines TRBV7-2 with TRBJ2-5; D gene ambiguous. V lost 1 base and J 5 bases, leaving 8 bases between the germline ends. From germline, CDR1 is SGHTA and CDR2 FQGNSA. CDR3 length: 13 amino acids. CDR3 in amino acids: CASSLGYRETQYF. The CDR3 bases are TGTGCCAGCAGCTTAGGGTATCGGGAGACCCAGTACTTC.

This clonotype was observed at least ten times. V gene TRBV9 combines with J gene TRBJ1-2; D unresolved. Germline values: CDR1 SGDLS, CDR2 YYNGEE. V gave up 2 bases and J gave up 1 base, with 9 bases separating them. The CDR3 contains 14 residues. The CDR3 here is CASSVDQFNYGYTF. In DNA form, the CDR3 reads TGTGCCAGCAGCGTGGATCAGTTTAACTATGGCTACACCTTC.

The table lists this clonotype with many counts. The J gene is TRBJ1-1, the V gene TRBV20-1, with 8 positions matching TRBD1. The CDR3 runs 15 residues. J lost 5 bases, V lost 0 bases, and 8 bases had no gene match. Germline CDR1 and CDR2: DFQATT and SNEGSKA (reference sequence). The CDR3 loop reads CSARDPAGGRTEAFF. The CDR3 DNA sequence: TGCAGTGCTAGAGATCCGGCAGGGGGCCGTACTGAAGCTTTCTTT.

In its sample, this clonotype was seen a few times. The chain uses TRBV6-2 or TRBV6-3 and TRBJ2-1, with D possibly being TRBD2 (6 bases). CDR1 and CDR2 (germline): MNHEY, SVGEGT. V lost 7 bases, J lost 2 bases, and 12 bases lay in between. This CDR3 is built from 14 residues. CDR3 DNA sequence: TGTGCCAGCACTCCTGGGGGGACCTACAATGAGCAGTTCTTC. It translates to CASTPGGTYNEQFF.

This clonotype was seen many times. V gene TRBV18 combines with J gene TRBJ2-3; the match to TRBD1 covers 8 bases. J lost 4 bases, V lost 3 bases, and 12 bases had no gene match. This CDR3 comprises 17 residues. The V gene's germline CDR1 is KGHSH and CDR2 LQKENI. CDR3 in DNA: TGTGCCAGCTCACCCCAACTACGACAGGGGTCGCCAGATACGCAGTATTTT. This translates into CASSPQLRQGSPDTQYF.

The J gene is TRBJ1-3, the V gene TRBV4-3; D perhaps matches TRBD1 (6 bases). The length of the CDR3 is 15 residues. In germline, CDR1 is LGHNA, CDR2 YSLEER. Deletions cut 3 bases from V and 0 bases from J, with 9 bases between. The CDR3 protein is CASSHRGLSGNTIYF. The CDR3 coding sequence is TGCGCCAGCAGCCACAGGGGTCTCTCTGGAAACACCATATATTTT.

There are many counts of this clonotype. V usage is TRBV14 and J usage is TRBJ1-5, with D unclear. This CDR3 is built from 15 residues. Per germline, CDR1 SGHDN and CDR2 FVKESK. Trimming took 10 bases from V and 0 from J, leaving 16 bases between them. CDR3 sequence reads: CATPTPKDSNQPQHF. The CDR3 coding sequence is TGTGCCACCCCCACCCCGAAGGATAGCAATCAGCCCCAGCATTTT. Variable domain in full (rest from reference TRBV14 and TRBJ1-5): EAGVTQFPSHSVIEKGQTVTLRCDPISGHDNLYWYRRVMGKEIKFLLHFVKESKQDESGMPNNRFLAERTGGTYSTLKVQPAELEDSGVYFCATPTPKDSNQPQHFGDGTRLSIL.

In this sample, this clonotype turned up many times. The V call is TRBV7-9, the J call TRBJ2-1; unclear D gene. V dropped 5 bases and J dropped 4 bases, with 12 bases sitting between them. The CDR3 is 14 residues long. CDR1 and CDR2 (germline): SEHNR, FQNEAQ (reference sequence). DNA for the CDR3: TGTGCCAGCAGCCCCGGCGTTATGTACAATGAGCAGTTCTTC. Its protein product is CASSPGVMYNEQFF.

In regard to this clonotype: The junction departs from germline at one end; a sequencing error may be responsible. V is TRBV7-3 and J is TRBJ1-1, with D possibly matching TRBD1 (6 bases). CDR3 length equals 13 residues. The germline gives CDR1 SGHTA, CDR2 FQGTGA. The CDR3 coding sequence is TGTTCCAGCAGCTTACAGGGAGGCACTGAAGCTTTCTTT. Its translation: CSSSLQGGTEAFF.

This clonotype was observed at least ten times. CDR3 sequence (DNA): TGTGCCAGCGCAAGGGGAGTACGCACAGATACGCAGTATTTT. This sequence encodes CASARGVRTDTQYF. The rearrangement links TRBV7-6 to TRBJ2-3; D possibly matches TRBD1 or TRBD2 (5 bases each). The length of the CDR3 is 14 residues. The ends were cut back, 8 bases at V and 1 base at J, with 13 bases in the middle. Germline V lookup: CDR1 SGHVS, CDR2 FNYEAQ.

This clonotype was found many times. The chain links TRBV7-2 to TRBJ1-4; tentatively, D is TRBD1 (6 bases). Between the trimmed V and J ends, which lost 2 bases and 7 bases, there was a span of 11 bases. The length of the CDR3 is 14 residues. Germline V gives CDR1 SGHTA, CDR2 FQGNSA. This CDR3 is CASSLLRGGEKLFF. In nucleotides, the CDR3 is TGTGCCAGCAGCTTACTAAGGGGGGGTGAAAAACTGTTTTTT.

This clonotype has a count of ten or more. The rearrangement joins TRBV28 to TRBJ2-1, with D possibly matching TRBD2 (6 bases). CDR1 is MDHEN, CDR2 SYDVKM, per germline. The CDR3 has 11 residues. V was cut by 8 bases and J by 6 bases, with 8 bases left in between. CDR3 sequence (DNA): TGTGCCAGCCGACTAGTCAATGAGCAGTTCTTC. Protein sequence: CASRLVNEQFF.

This clonotype was seen many times. The V and J genes are TRBV9 and TRBJ1-2, with D uncertain. There are 14 residues in the CDR3. Germline CDR1 SGDLS, CDR2 YYNGEE. Between the trimmed V and J ends, which lost 0 bases and 8 bases, there was a span of 14 bases. The CDR3 region has the DNA TGTGCCAGCAGCGTAGATTCGAGAAGGAGGGGCTACACCTTC. Amino acid sequence: CASSVDSRRRGYTF.

This clonotype was seen ten or more times. The rearrangement joins TRBV28 to TRBJ1-2; D possibly corresponds to TRBD1 (5 bases). V lost 5 bases and J lost 7, with 20 bases in between. Germline CDR1 reads MDHEN; CDR2 reads SYDVKM. The CDR3 is 15 residues long. DNA of the CDR3: TGTGCCAGCAGTCCTCCGTGGGGCCCTATGGGTGGCTACACCTTC. This translates into CASSPPWGPMGGYTF.

This clonotype has at least ten counts. The chain links TRBV6-5 to TRBJ2-3; unclear D gene. Trimming cost V 0 bases and J 2 bases, with 12 bases left between them. The CDR3 consists of 16 residues. In germline, CDR1 is MNHEY, CDR2 SVGAGI. CDR3 residues: CASSYSAPGFTDTQYF. In nucleotides, the CDR3 is TGTGCCAGCAGTTACTCGGCCCCGGGCTTCACAGATACGCAGTATTTT.

This clonotype was detected ten times or more. V usage is TRBV5-1 and J usage is TRBJ2-7; D is possibly TRBD1 (6 bases). CDR1 is SGHRS and CDR2 is YFSETQ in the germline V gene. V lost 4 bases and J 3 bases, leaving 14 bases between the germline ends. This CDR3 is built from 14 residues. The CDR3 nucleotides are TGCGCCAGCAGCGGCCTAACAGGGAACTACGAGCAGTACTTC. This sequence encodes CASSGLTGNYEQYF.

The sample holds a few counts of this clonotype. The chain carries TRBV29-1 and TRBJ2-3; the D gene is possibly TRBD2 (6 bases). Germline V CDR1 and CDR2: SQVTM, ANQGSEA. The V gene lost 4 bases and the J gene lost 9 bases, with 20 bases spanning the gap. The CDR3 runs to 14 residues. The CDR3 sequence is CSVGGTLGRGTQYF. CDR3 DNA: TGCAGCGTTGGGGGGACTCTAGGGCGAGGGACGCAGTATTTT.

This clonotype was detected many times. The rearrangement uses TRBV10-3 and TRBJ2-1; no reliable D call. Trimming removed 10 bases from V and 8 bases from J, with 12 bases in between. The V gene's germline CDR1 is ENHRY and CDR2 SYGVKD. This CDR3 comprises 11 residues. As DNA, the CDR3 is TGTGCCACCGGTAAACGCGATGAGCAGTTCTTC. It codes for CATGKRDEQFF.